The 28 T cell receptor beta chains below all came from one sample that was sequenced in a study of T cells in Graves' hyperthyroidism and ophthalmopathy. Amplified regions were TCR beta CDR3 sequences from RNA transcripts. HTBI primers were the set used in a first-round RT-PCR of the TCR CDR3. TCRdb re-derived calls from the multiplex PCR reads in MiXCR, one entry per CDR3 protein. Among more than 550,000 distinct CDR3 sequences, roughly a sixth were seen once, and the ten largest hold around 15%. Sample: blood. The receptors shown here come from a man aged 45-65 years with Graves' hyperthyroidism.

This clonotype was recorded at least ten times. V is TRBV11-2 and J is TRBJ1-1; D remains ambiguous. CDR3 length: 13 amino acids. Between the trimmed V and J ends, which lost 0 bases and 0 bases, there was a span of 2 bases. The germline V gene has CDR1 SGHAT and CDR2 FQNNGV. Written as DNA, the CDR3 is TGTGCCAGCAGCTTAGAGGTGAACACTGAAGCTTTCTTT. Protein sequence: CASSLEVNTEAFF.

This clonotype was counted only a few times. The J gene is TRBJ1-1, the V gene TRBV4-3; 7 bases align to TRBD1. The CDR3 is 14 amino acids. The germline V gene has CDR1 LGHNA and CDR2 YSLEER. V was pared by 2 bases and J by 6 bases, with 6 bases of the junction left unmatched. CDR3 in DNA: TGCGCCAGCAGCCAACAAAGACAGGGCGCTGAAGCTTTCTTT. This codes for CASSQQRQGAEAFF.

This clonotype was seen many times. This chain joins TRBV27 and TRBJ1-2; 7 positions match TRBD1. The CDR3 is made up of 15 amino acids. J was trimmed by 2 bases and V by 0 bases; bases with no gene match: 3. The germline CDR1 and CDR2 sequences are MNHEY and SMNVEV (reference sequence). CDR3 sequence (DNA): TGTGCCAGCAGTTTATCAGGGGGCATCAACTATGGCTACACCTTC. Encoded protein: CASSLSGGINYGYTF.

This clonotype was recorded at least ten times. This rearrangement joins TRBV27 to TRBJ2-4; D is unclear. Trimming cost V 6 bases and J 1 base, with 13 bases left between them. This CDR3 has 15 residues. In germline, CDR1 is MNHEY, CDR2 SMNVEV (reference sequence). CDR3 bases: TGTGCCAGCAGCAGAAAGGGTGACGCCAAAAACATTCAGTACTTC. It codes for CASSRKGDAKNIQYF.

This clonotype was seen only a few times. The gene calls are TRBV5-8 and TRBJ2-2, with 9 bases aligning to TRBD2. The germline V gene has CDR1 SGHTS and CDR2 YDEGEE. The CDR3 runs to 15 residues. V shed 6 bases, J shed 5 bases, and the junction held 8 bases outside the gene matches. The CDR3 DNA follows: TGTGCCAGCACCCGGACTAGCGATTGGACCGGGGAGCTGTTTTTT. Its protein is CASTRTSDWTGELFF.

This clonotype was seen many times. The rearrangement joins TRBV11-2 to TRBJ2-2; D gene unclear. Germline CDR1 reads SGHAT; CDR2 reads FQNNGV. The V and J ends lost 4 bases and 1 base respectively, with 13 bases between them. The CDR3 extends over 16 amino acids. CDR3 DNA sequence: TGTGCCAGCAGCTCCCAACCCGCCATGAACACCGGGGAGCTGTTTTTT. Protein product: CASSSQPAMNTGELFF. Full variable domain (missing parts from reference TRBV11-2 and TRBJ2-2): EAGVAQSPRYKIIEKRQSVAFWCNPISGHATLYWYQQILGQGPKLLIQFQNNGVVDDSQLPKDRFSAERLKGVDSTLKIQPAKLEDSAVYLCASSSQPAMNTGELFFGEGSRLTVL.

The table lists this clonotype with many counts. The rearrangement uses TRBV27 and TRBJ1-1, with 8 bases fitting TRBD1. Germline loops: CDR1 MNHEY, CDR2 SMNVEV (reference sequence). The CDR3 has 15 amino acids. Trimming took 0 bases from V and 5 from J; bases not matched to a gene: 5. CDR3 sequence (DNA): TGTGCCAGCAGTTTATCGGACAGGGCCCTGACTGAAGCTTTCTTT. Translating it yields CASSLSDRALTEAFF.

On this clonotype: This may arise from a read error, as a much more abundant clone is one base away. CDR3 protein: CASRAGWTFEAFF. CDR3 DNA: TGCGCCAGCAGGGCCGGGTGGACCTTTGAAGCTTTCTTT. The chain employs TRBV5-1 and TRBJ1-1; D gene uncertain. Germline V gene lookup returns CDR1 SGHRS and CDR2 YFSETQ. This CDR3 has 13 residues. The V end lost 5 bases, the J end lost 7 bases, and 15 bases lay between the germline ends.

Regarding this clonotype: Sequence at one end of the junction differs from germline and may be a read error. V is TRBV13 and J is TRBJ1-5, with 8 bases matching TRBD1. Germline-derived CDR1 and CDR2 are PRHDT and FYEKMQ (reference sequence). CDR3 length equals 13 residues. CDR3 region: CASSGQGSQPEHF. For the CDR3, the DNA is TGTGCCAGCAGCGGACAGGGAAGCCAGCCCGAGCATTTT.

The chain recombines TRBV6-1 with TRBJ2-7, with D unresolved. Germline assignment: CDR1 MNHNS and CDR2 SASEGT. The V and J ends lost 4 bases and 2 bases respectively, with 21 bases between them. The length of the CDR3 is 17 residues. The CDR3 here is CASSANPWVAEPYEQYF. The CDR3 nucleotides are TGTGCCAGCAGTGCGAATCCCTGGGTTGCGGAACCCTACGAGCAGTACTTC.

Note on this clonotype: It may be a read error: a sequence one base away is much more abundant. The CDR3 DNA is TGTGCCAGCAGGATACAGGGAAATATGAATGGCTACACCTTC. Its translation is CASRIQGNMNGYTF. The V call is TRBV28, the J call TRBJ1-2; D perhaps matches TRBD1 (6 bases). V shed 6 bases and J shed 6 bases, with 17 bases lying between them. CDR1 and CDR2 (germline): MDHEN, SYDVKM. This CDR3 is built from 14 residues.

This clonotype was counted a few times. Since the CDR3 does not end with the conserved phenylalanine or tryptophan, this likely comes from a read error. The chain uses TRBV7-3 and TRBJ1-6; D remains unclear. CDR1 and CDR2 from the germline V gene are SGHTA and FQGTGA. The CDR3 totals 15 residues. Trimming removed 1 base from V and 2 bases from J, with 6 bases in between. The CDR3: CASSLRQAYNSPLHL. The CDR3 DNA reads TGTGCCAGCAGCTTAAGACAAGCCTATAATTCACCCCTCCACCTT.

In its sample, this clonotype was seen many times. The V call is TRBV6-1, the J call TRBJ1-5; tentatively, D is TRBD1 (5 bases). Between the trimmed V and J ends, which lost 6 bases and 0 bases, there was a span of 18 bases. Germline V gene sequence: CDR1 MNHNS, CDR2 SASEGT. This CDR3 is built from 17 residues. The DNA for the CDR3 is TGTGCCAGCAGCAATTCGGGGCAGAGTTATAGCAATCAGCCCCAGCATTTT. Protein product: CASSNSGQSYSNQPQHF.

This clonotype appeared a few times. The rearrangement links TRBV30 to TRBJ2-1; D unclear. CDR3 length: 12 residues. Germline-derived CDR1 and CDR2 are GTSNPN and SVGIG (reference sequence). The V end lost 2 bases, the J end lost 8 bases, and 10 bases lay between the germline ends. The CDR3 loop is CAWSRNGYEQFF. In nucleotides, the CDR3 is TGTGCCTGGAGTCGGAACGGCTATGAGCAGTTCTTC.

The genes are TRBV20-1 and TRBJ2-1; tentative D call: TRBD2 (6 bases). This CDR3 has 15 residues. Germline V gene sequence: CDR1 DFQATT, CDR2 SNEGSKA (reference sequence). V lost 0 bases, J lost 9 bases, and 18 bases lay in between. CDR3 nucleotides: TGCAGTGCTAGAGAACCCCTCGGGAGCGTACGTGAGCAGTTCTTC. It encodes CSAREPLGSVREQFF.

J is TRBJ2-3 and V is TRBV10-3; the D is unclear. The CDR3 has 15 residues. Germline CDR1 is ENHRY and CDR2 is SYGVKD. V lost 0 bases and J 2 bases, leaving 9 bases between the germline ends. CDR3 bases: TGTGCCATCAGTGAGTCCGGAGATTCCACAGATACGCAGTATTTT. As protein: CAISESGDSTDTQYF.

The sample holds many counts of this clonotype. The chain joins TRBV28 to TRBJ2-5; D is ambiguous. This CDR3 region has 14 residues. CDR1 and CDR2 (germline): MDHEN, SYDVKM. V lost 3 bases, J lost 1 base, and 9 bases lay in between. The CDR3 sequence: CASSFWQIQETQYF. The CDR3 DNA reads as TGTGCCAGCAGTTTTTGGCAGATCCAAGAGACCCAGTACTTC.

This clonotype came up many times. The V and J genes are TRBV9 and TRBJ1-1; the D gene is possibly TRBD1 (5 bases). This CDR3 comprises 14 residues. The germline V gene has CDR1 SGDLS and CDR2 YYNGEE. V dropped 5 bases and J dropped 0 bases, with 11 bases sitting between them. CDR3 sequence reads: CASSVGRMNTEAFF. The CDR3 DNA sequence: TGTGCCAGCAGTGTGGGGCGGATGAACACTGAAGCTTTCTTT.

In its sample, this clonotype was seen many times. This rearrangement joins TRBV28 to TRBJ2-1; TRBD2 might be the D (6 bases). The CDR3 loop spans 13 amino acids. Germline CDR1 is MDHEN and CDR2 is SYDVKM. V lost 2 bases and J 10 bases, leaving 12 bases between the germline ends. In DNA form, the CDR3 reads TGTGCCAGCAGTTTAGGTACTGCGGGGGAGCAGTTCTTC. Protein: CASSLGTAGEQFF.

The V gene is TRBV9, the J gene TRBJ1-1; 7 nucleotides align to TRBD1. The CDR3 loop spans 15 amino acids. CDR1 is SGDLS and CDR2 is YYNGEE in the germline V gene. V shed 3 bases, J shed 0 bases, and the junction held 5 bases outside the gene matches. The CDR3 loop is CASSAKGQMNTEAFF. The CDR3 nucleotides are TGTGCCAGCAGCGCGAAGGGACAGATGAACACTGAAGCTTTCTTT.

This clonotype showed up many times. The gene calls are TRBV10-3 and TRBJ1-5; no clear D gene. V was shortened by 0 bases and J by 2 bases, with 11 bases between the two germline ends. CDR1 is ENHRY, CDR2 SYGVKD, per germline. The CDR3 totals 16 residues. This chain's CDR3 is CAISESVAAGNQPQHF. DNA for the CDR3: TGTGCCATCAGTGAGTCGGTGGCAGCGGGCAATCAGCCCCAGCATTTT.

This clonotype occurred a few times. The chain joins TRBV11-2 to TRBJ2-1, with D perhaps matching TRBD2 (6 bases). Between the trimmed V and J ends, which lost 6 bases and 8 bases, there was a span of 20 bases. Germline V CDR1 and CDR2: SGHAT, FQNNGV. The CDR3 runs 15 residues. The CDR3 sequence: CASSSTRLERDEQFF. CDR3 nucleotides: TGTGCCAGCAGTTCCACGCGACTAGAGAGAGATGAGCAGTTCTTC.

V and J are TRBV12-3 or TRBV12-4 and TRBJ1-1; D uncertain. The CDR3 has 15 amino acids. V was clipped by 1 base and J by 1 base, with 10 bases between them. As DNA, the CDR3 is TGTGCCAGCAGTTTAGACCGGGGAGGGAACACTGAAGCTTTCTTT. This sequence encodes CASSLDRGGNTEAFF.

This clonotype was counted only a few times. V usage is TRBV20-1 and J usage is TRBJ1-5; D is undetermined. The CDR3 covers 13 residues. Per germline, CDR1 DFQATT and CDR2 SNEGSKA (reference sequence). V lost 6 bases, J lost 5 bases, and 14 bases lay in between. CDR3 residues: CSANTRRDQPQHF. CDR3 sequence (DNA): TGCAGTGCGAATACTAGGAGGGATCAGCCCCAGCATTTT.

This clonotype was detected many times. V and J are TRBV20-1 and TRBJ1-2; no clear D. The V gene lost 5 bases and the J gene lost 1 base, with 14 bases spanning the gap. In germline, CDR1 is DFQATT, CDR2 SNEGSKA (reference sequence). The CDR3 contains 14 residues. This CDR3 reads CSAPAGTLNYGYTF. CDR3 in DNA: TGCAGTGCTCCGGCGGGCACCCTTAACTATGGCTACACCTTC.

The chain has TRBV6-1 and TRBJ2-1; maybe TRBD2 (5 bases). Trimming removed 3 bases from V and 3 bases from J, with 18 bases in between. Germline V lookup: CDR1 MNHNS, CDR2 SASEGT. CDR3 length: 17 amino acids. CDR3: CASSEIPGNSVYNEQFF. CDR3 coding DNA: TGTGCCAGCAGTGAGATTCCAGGTAATAGCGTCTACAATGAGCAGTTCTTC.

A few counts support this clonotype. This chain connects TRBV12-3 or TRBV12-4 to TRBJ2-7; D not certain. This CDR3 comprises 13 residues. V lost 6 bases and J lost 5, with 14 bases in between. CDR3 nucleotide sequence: TGTGCCAGCAGGCTTTTCAGCATCGACGAGCAGTACTTC. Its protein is CASRLFSIDEQYF.

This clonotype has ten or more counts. The DNA of the CDR3 is TGTGCCAGCAAGGACCAGCAAGAGACCCAGTACTTC. Translating gives CASKDQQETQYF. This chain connects TRBV2 to TRBJ2-5; D not certain. The V end lost 7 bases, the J end lost 2 bases, and 8 bases lay between the germline ends. The CDR3 has 12 residues. Looked up from germline, CDR1 is SNHLY and CDR2 is FYNNEI.